The rows below give T cell receptor beta chains drawn from one sample of a study of T-cell reconstitution after alpha-beta-depleted transplantation in children. TCRdb processed the PCR reads anew with MiXCR; each CDR3 protein has one entry. Among approximately 500,000 distinct CDR3 sequences listed, around 27% were seen once. This specimen was PBMCs, taken before TCRalphabeta/CD19-depleted stem cell transplant. Source of these receptors: a boy under two years old with Wiskott-Aldrich syndrome, due to receive a stem cell transplant. Each CDR3 is given with its conserved first and last residue. Fields, in order: J gene, D gene, clone size, V gene, CDR3 DNA, CDR3 protein. A D gene is named only where the DNA matches it firmly. The listing skips clone size in some rows; elsewhere it reads once, few, many or a size class.

J: TRBJ2-7
D: .
size: .
V: TRBV5-1
DNA: TGCGCCAGTCGTACCTTCTACGAGCAGTACTTC
CDR3: CASRTFYEQYF

J: TRBJ1-1
D: .
size: once
V: TRBV5-6
DNA: TGTGCCAGCAGCTGGCTTCCTGAGACTGAAGCTTTCTTT
CDR3: CASSWLPETEAFF

J: TRBJ2-5
D: TRBD2
size: .
V: TRBV4-2
DNA: TGTGCCAGCAGCCAATCTAGCGGGGCCTACCAAGAGACCCAGTACTTC
CDR3: CASSQSSGAYQETQYF

J: TRBJ1-1
D: .
size: .
V: TRBV7-9
DNA: TGTGCCAGCAGCTCCCGTCCCGGGACTGAAGCTTTCTTT
CDR3: CASSSRPGTEAFF

J: TRBJ2-1
D: .
size: few
V: TRBV9
DNA: TGTGCCAGCAGCGTAGACTGGCGGGACAATGAGCAGTTCTTC
CDR3: CASSVDWRDNEQFF

J: TRBJ1-5
D: .
size: .
V: TRBV5-5
DNA: TGTGCCAGCAGCTATGTAGTATCCATCAACGGTGACCAGCCCCAGCATTTT
CDR3: CASSYVVSINGDQPQHF

J: TRBJ1-5
D: .
size: .
V: TRBV24-1
DNA: TGTGCCACCAGTAGTGGTTGGGGACAGCCCCAGCATTTT
CDR3: CATSSGWGQPQHF

J: TRBJ2-7
D: TRBD2
size: .
V: TRBV30
DNA: TGTGCCTGGGGCCGGGACTACTACGAGCAGTACTTC
CDR3: CAWGRDYYEQYF

J: TRBJ1-1
D: TRBD1
size: .
V: TRBV12-3/TRBV12-4
DNA: TGTGCCAGCAGGTTGCAGGGGGCGCATCCTGAAGCTTTCTTT
CDR3: CASRLQGAHPEAFF

J: TRBJ2-7
D: .
size: .
V: TRBV10-3
DNA: TGTGCCATCAGTGAGTCGGCAGGGAGATACGAGCAGTACTTC
CDR3: CAISESAGRYEQYF

J: TRBJ1-2
D: .
size: .
V: TRBV27
DNA: TGTGCCAGCAGTTTTCGCGGGGGCGCGAGGGGCTACACCTTC
CDR3: CASSFRGGARGYTF

J: TRBJ2-7
D: TRBD2
size: .
V: TRBV20-1
DNA: TGCAGTGCTAGAATACTAGCGGGAGGAAAAGACGAGCAGTACTTC
CDR3: CSARILAGGKDEQYF

J: TRBJ2-2
D: TRBD1
size: few
V: TRBV5-1
DNA: TGCGCCAGCAGCGTGGGACAGGGGAGTACCGGGGAGCTGTTTTTT
CDR3: CASSVGQGSTGELFF

J: TRBJ2-2
D: TRBD2
size: few
V: TRBV24-1
DNA: TGTGCCACCACCGATGCTAGCGGGAGTAGGGACACCGGGGAGCTGTTTTTT
CDR3: CATTDASGSRDTGELFF

J: TRBJ1-6
D: .
size: few
V: TRBV12-3/TRBV12-4
DNA: TGTGCCAGCAGTTTAACAGGGTTGAATTCACCCCTCCACTTT
CDR3: CASSLTGLNSPLHF

J: TRBJ1-2
D: TRBD1
size: .
V: TRBV12-3/TRBV12-4
DNA: TGTGCCAGCAGTTTAGCGCTTGGGACAGGGGGCGATGGCTACACCTTC
CDR3: CASSLALGTGGDGYTF

J: TRBJ2-5
D: .
size: .
V: TRBV5-1
DNA: TGCGCCAGCAGCCGGTTAGGAGGCATCCAAGAGACCCAGTACTTC
CDR3: CASSRLGGIQETQYF

J: TRBJ1-4
D: TRBD1
size: .
V: TRBV5-1
DNA: TGCGCCAGCAGCCCAAACAGGGGACGGAATGAAAAACTGTTTTTT
CDR3: CASSPNRGRNEKLFF

J: TRBJ2-3
D: .
size: many
V: TRBV6-5
DNA: TGTGCCAGCAGTTCTCCGGGACCGTGGGCTACGCAGTATTTT
CDR3: CASSSPGPWATQYF

J: TRBJ2-3
D: .
size: few
V: TRBV5-1
DNA: TGCGCCAGCAGCCCCCCGGCAGATACGCAGTATTTT
CDR3: CASSPPADTQYF

J: TRBJ2-1
D: TRBD2
size: .
V: TRBV6-1
DNA: TGTGCCAGCGCCTCCTATCCGGCGGGAGATAAGCTCTTC
CDR3: CASASYPAGDKLF

J: TRBJ2-1
D: .
size: few
V: TRBV5-1
DNA: TGCGCCAGCAGCTCGCCTAACTCCCAGTCTACCTACAATGAGCAGTTCTTC
CDR3: CASSSPNSQSTYNEQFF

J: TRBJ2-7
D: .
size: .
V: TRBV5-1
DNA: TGCGCCAGCAGCTTGGCCACGGGACCCCTCTACGAGCAGTACTTC
CDR3: CASSLATGPLYEQYF

J: TRBJ1-1
D: .
size: .
V: TRBV6-6
DNA: TGTGCCAGCAGTTACTCACTTGAAGCTTTCTTT
CDR3: CASSYSLEAFF

J: TRBJ1-1
D: .
size: .
V: TRBV10-3
DNA: TGTGCCATCAGTGAGTCGACGGACAGTTTGAACACTGAAGCTTTCTTT
CDR3: CAISESTDSLNTEAFF

J: TRBJ2-1
D: TRBD2
size: few
V: TRBV5-1
DNA: TGCGCCAGCAGCATGTCTAGCGGGAGTAGCAATGAGCAGTTCTTC
CDR3: CASSMSSGSSNEQFF

J: TRBJ2-1
D: TRBD2
size: .
V: TRBV7-3
DNA: TGTGCCAGCAGTCCCGCTAGCGGGAACTCCTACAATGAGCAGTTCTTC
CDR3: CASSPASGNSYNEQFF

J: TRBJ2-3
D: TRBD1
size: .
V: TRBV5-1
DNA: TGCGCCAGCAGCTTAGGACAGGGGGCCGTCACAGATACGCAGTATTTT
CDR3: CASSLGQGAVTDTQYF

J: TRBJ2-7
D: .
size: few
V: TRBV5-1
DNA: TGCGCCAGCAGCTTGGGATCCGCCAGCGCCGAGCAGTACTTC
CDR3: CASSLGSASAEQYF

J: TRBJ1-1
D: .
size: .
V: TRBV12-3/TRBV12-4
DNA: TGTGCCAGCAACGCGGACGGGCATTACACTGAAGCTTTCTTT
CDR3: CASNADGHYTEAFF

J: TRBJ2-7
D: .
size: once
V: TRBV15
DNA: TGTGCCACCAGCAGAGAGGCTACCTACGAGCAGTACTTC
CDR3: CATSREATYEQYF

J: TRBJ2-1
D: TRBD2
size: few
V: TRBV18
DNA: TGTGCCAGCTCAGTCCTAGCGGGAGTACGGGAGCAGTTCTTC
CDR3: CASSVLAGVREQFF

J: TRBJ2-7
D: TRBD2
size: few
V: TRBV2
DNA: TGTGCCAGCAGACTCAGGACTAGCGGGCGCTACGAGCAGTACTTC
CDR3: CASRLRTSGRYEQYF

J: TRBJ2-7
D: .
size: .
V: TRBV15
DNA: TGTGCCACCAGCAGAGATCTTTATGGTACCCCCGAGCAGTACTTC
CDR3: CATSRDLYGTPEQYF

J: TRBJ1-1
D: .
size: .
V: TRBV4-1
DNA: TGCGCCAGCAGCGGGGAGGGTAATACTGAAGCTTTCTTT
CDR3: CASSGEGNTEAFF

J: TRBJ2-7
D: TRBD1
size: few
V: TRBV29-1
DNA: TGCAGCGTTGACTTCGGGACAGGGGGTGGCGAGCAGTACTTC
CDR3: CSVDFGTGGGEQYF

J: TRBJ1-5
D: TRBD1
size: .
V: TRBV20-1
DNA: TGCAGTGCTGAGGGACAGTATAGCAATCAGCCCCAGCATTTT
CDR3: CSAEGQYSNQPQHF

J: TRBJ2-6
D: .
size: few
V: TRBV28
DNA: TGTGCCAGCAGTTTCCGTACGTCTGGGGCCAACGTCCTGACTTTC
CDR3: CASSFRTSGANVLTF

J: TRBJ1-6
D: TRBD1
size: few
V: TRBV5-1
DNA: TGCGCCAGCAGCTTGTCAAGACCCGGGACAGGGCTTGGGTCACCCCTCCACTTT
CDR3: CASSLSRPGTGLGSPLHF

J: TRBJ2-7
D: .
size: few
V: TRBV5-1
DNA: TGCGCCAGCAGCTTAACACCCTTATTCTCCTACGAGCAGTACTTC
CDR3: CASSLTPLFSYEQYF

J: TRBJ2-1
D: TRBD1
size: few
V: TRBV12-3/TRBV12-4
DNA: TGTGCCAGCAGCCCTGGGACAGGGAGCTACAATGAGCAGTTCTTC
CDR3: CASSPGTGSYNEQFF

J: TRBJ1-3
D: .
size: .
V: TRBV5-6
DNA: TGTGCCAGCAGCTTGGACAGGGTATCCCCTGGAAACACCATATATTTT
CDR3: CASSLDRVSPGNTIYF

J: TRBJ1-2
D: .
size: few
V: TRBV29-1
DNA: TGCAGCGCCGGTGGACAGAACTATGGCTACACCTTC
CDR3: CSAGGQNYGYTF

J: TRBJ2-5
D: .
size: few
V: TRBV10-2
DNA: TGCGCCAGCAGTGAGACCCGGGACCCTGGGGAGACCCAGTACTTC
CDR3: CASSETRDPGETQYF

J: TRBJ2-1
D: .
size: .
V: TRBV7-2
DNA: TGTGCCAGCAGCTTAGTGTCGTCTGAGCAGTTCTTC
CDR3: CASSLVSSEQFF

J: TRBJ1-2
D: .
size: few
V: TRBV29-1
DNA: TGCAGCGCCGGCGGGGGGGCGTATGGCTACACCTTC
CDR3: CSAGGGAYGYTF

J: TRBJ2-3
D: TRBD1
size: few
V: TRBV6-1
DNA: TGTGCCAGCAGGCATTCCGACAGGGAAGATACGCAGTATTTT
CDR3: CASRHSDREDTQYF

J: TRBJ2-7
D: .
size: .
V: TRBV5-1
DNA: TGCGCCAGCAGCTTGAGGCTACCACTCTCCTACGAGCAGTACTTC
CDR3: CASSLRLPLSYEQYF

J: TRBJ2-1
D: .
size: few
V: TRBV5-1
DNA: TGCGCCAGCAGCTTCACCGGGATAAGGGATGAGCAGTTCTTC
CDR3: CASSFTGIRDEQFF

J: TRBJ1-6
D: .
size: .
V: TRBV12-3/TRBV12-4
DNA: TGTGCCAGCAGTTTGGACCGATTTGGGAATTCACCCCTCCACTTT
CDR3: CASSLDRFGNSPLHF

J: TRBJ2-2
D: .
size: few
V: TRBV11-1
DNA: TGTGCCAGCAGCTTTTTACAGACCGGGGAGCTGTTTTTT
CDR3: CASSFLQTGELFF

J: TRBJ1-2
D: .
size: few
V: TRBV12-3/TRBV12-4
DNA: TGTGCCAGCAGTCCCCCCGGGTCTGGCTACACCTTC
CDR3: CASSPPGSGYTF

J: TRBJ2-5
D: TRBD1
size: few
V: TRBV12-3/TRBV12-4
DNA: TGTGCCAGCAGTTCGTGGGACAGGGGTCAAGAGACCCAGTACTTC
CDR3: CASSSWDRGQETQYF

J: TRBJ2-7
D: .
size: few
V: TRBV7-8
DNA: TGTGCCAGCAGCACAGGACAAGCCGAGCAGTACTTC
CDR3: CASSTGQAEQYF